The present T cell receptor (beta chain) was sequenced within a study of T cells in Graves' hyperthyroidism and ophthalmopathy. Active moderate-to-severe ophthalmopathy, Clinical Activity Score at least 3, NOSPECS at least 4, under 3 months' duration. Fresh peripheral blood, 10 ml, yielded the PBMCs. In its sample, this clonotype was seen a few times. No antigen is known for it. RNA transcripts provided the source from which TCR beta CDR3 regions were amplified. The TCR CDR3 first-round RT-PCR relied on the HTBI primer set. MiXCR was run by TCRdb on the multiplex PCR reads, yielding one entry per CDR3 protein. The table includes 550,000 to 600,000 distinct CDR3 sequences, approximately 15% detected once. Whole-study results and caveats: In simple terms, a model built on 13 V-J features told ophthalmopathy apart from stable hyperthyroidism. Most thyroid clonotypes expanded above 0.001 appeared in blood too.

The receptor was isolated from a woman in her late teens or twenties with Graves' ophthalmopathy. The sequencing input was blood.

In nucleotides, the CDR3 is TGCGCCAGCAGCTTAGTGGGACTAGAATCGTATGAGCAGTTCTTC. Translation gives CASSLVGLESYEQFF. The chain carries TRBV5-1 and TRBJ2-1; 8 bases align to TRBD2. The CDR3 spans 15 residues. V was clipped by 2 bases and J by 8 bases; unmatched bases: 9. The germline V gene encodes CDR1 SGHRS and CDR2 YFSETQ.